A selection of T cell receptor beta chains follows, all from one sample in a study of glioma-infiltrating T cells. MiXCR, applied by TCRdb to the multiplex PCR reads, yields one record per CDR3 protein. Here the sample spans about 190,000 distinct CDR3 sequences, approximately 30% being singletons. The material sequenced was glioma tissue, nonneoplastic brain tissue, or PBMCs (not recorded which). The receptors come from a human donor with low-grade glioma or glioblastoma, undergoing nonglioma brain surgery, or in good health (not recorded which). The CDR3 runs from the conserved cysteine through the conserved F or W. D genes are given only for firm matches. A row's size may be missing; if present it is once, few, many or a size class.

D gene: -
clone size: many
V gene: TRBV2
J gene: TRBJ2-1
CDR3 protein: CARSRGAYNEQFF
CDR3 DNA: TGTGCCAGAAGCCGTGGCGCCTACAATGAGCAGTTCTTC

D gene: -
clone size: few
V gene: TRBV19
J gene: TRBJ2-5
CDR3 protein: CASGRGQETQYF
CDR3 DNA: TGTGCCAGTGGCCGTGGCCAAGAGACCCAGTACTTC

D gene: TRBD2
clone size: many
V gene: TRBV6-1
J gene: TRBJ2-7
CDR3 protein: CASSEAGTGGPYEQYF
CDR3 DNA: TGTGCCAGCAGTGAAGCGGGAACGGGAGGGCCATACGAGCAGTACTTC

D gene: TRBD1
clone size: -
V gene: TRBV12-3/TRBV12-4
J gene: TRBJ2-3
CDR3 protein: CASSLLDRGRLSDTQYF
CDR3 DNA: TGTGCCAGCAGTTTATTGGACAGGGGGCGATTGTCCGATACGCAGTATTTT

D gene: TRBD2
clone size: many
V gene: TRBV7-2
J gene: TRBJ2-3
CDR3 protein: CASSLGGTSGSKGTDTQYF
CDR3 DNA: TGTGCCAGCAGCTTAGGGGGTACTAGCGGGAGTAAGGGCACAGATACGCAGTATTTT

D gene: -
clone size: many
V gene: TRBV12-3/TRBV12-4
J gene: TRBJ1-5
CDR3 protein: CASSLGTHRDSNQPQHF
CDR3 DNA: TGTGCCAGCAGTTTAGGAACACACAGGGATAGCAATCAGCCCCAGCATTTT

D gene: TRBD2
clone size: -
V gene: TRBV12-5
J gene: TRBJ2-7
CDR3 protein: CASGAHRVGRAYEQYF
CDR3 DNA: TGTGCTAGTGGTGCCCACCGAGTTGGGAGGGCTTACGAGCAGTACTTC

D gene: -
clone size: many
V gene: TRBV10-3
J gene: TRBJ1-1
CDR3 protein: CAISESREDTEAFF
CDR3 DNA: TGTGCCATCAGTGAGTCTAGGGAGGACACTGAAGCTTTCTTT

D gene: -
clone size: many
V gene: TRBV29-1
J gene: TRBJ2-5
CDR3 protein: CSVARDSETQYF
CDR3 DNA: TGCAGCGTCGCCCGGGACTCAGAGACCCAGTACTTC

D gene: -
clone size: many
V gene: TRBV28
J gene: TRBJ1-1
CDR3 protein: CASSLLGLEAFF
CDR3 DNA: TGTGCCAGCAGCCTCCTGGGCCTTGAAGCTTTCTTT

D gene: TRBD1
clone size: -
V gene: TRBV5-4
J gene: TRBJ1-1
CDR3 protein: CASSLEGQGDTEAFF
CDR3 DNA: TGTGCCAGCAGCTTGGAGGGACAGGGGGACACTGAAGCTTTCTTT

D gene: TRBD1
clone size: many
V gene: TRBV11-2
J gene: TRBJ1-6
CDR3 protein: CASSHYSGTGDPLHF
CDR3 DNA: TGTGCCAGCAGCCATTACTCCGGGACAGGGGACCCCCTCCACTTT

D gene: TRBD2
clone size: many
V gene: TRBV6-2/TRBV6-3
J gene: TRBJ2-3
CDR3 protein: CASSKGLAGVSTDTQYF
CDR3 DNA: TGTGCCAGCAGTAAGGGACTAGCGGGAGTATCCACAGATACGCAGTATTTT

D gene: -
clone size: -
V gene: TRBV7-9
J gene: TRBJ2-5
CDR3 protein: CASSPNGGREETQYF
CDR3 DNA: TGTGCCAGCAGCCCAAACGGGGGGCGAGAAGAGACCCAGTACTTC

D gene: -
clone size: many
V gene: TRBV15
J gene: TRBJ2-7
CDR3 protein: CATSGTRGRGDEQYF
CDR3 DNA: TGTGCCACCAGCGGAACCAGGGGGCGGGGGGACGAGCAGTACTTC

D gene: TRBD2
clone size: many
V gene: TRBV7-2
J gene: TRBJ2-3
CDR3 protein: CASRGLAGGQSDTQYF
CDR3 DNA: TGTGCCAGCAGAGGACTAGCGGGAGGGCAATCAGATACGCAGTATTTT

D gene: TRBD1
clone size: many
V gene: TRBV7-2
J gene: TRBJ2-3
CDR3 protein: CASSPPSGTGKTDTQYF
CDR3 DNA: TGTGCCAGCAGCCCCCCCTCCGGGACAGGGAAGACAGATACGCAGTATTTT

D gene: TRBD1
clone size: -
V gene: TRBV29-1
J gene: TRBJ1-1
CDR3 protein: CSVTRDRALSGEWNTEAFF
CDR3 DNA: TGCAGCGTTACCCGGGACAGGGCGCTGTCAGGGGAGTGGAACACTGAAGCTTTCTTT

D gene: -
clone size: few
V gene: TRBV7-9
J gene: TRBJ2-5
CDR3 protein: CASSGIQETQYF
CDR3 DNA: TGTGCCAGCTCAGGGATCCAAGAGACCCAGTACTTC

D gene: -
clone size: many
V gene: TRBV5-1
J gene: TRBJ2-1
CDR3 protein: CASSLSYNEQFF
CDR3 DNA: TGCGCCAGCAGCTTGAGTTACAATGAGCAGTTCTTC

D gene: -
clone size: -
V gene: TRBV11-2
J gene: TRBJ1-4
CDR3 protein: CASSPGESPNEKLFF
CDR3 DNA: TGTGCCAGCAGCCCAGGGGAATCCCCTAATGAAAAACTGTTTTTT

D gene: -
clone size: many
V gene: TRBV7-2
J gene: TRBJ2-1
CDR3 protein: CASSLYDSRYNEQFF
CDR3 DNA: TGTGCCAGCAGCTTATACGACAGCCGGTACAATGAGCAGTTCTTC

D gene: TRBD2
clone size: many
V gene: TRBV4-3
J gene: TRBJ2-1
CDR3 protein: CASSQVGRAGPEQFF
CDR3 DNA: TGCGCCAGCAGCCAAGTCGGGAGGGCAGGTCCTGAGCAGTTCTTC

D gene: TRBD1
clone size: -
V gene: TRBV11-1
J gene: TRBJ2-5
CDR3 protein: CASSRQGGEETQYF
CDR3 DNA: TGTGCCAGCAGTCGACAGGGGGGTGAAGAGACCCAGTACTTC

D gene: -
clone size: few
V gene: TRBV9
J gene: TRBJ2-3
CDR3 protein: CASSVDTDTQYF
CDR3 DNA: TGTGCCAGCAGCGTTGACACAGATACGCAGTATTTT

D gene: TRBD2
clone size: few
V gene: TRBV12-3/TRBV12-4
J gene: TRBJ2-1
CDR3 protein: CASSTRVSSGSTRIEQFF
CDR3 DNA: TGTGCCAGCAGTACCAGGGTATCGAGCGGGAGTACGAGGATTGAGCAGTTCTTC

D gene: -
clone size: once
V gene: TRBV6-2/TRBV6-3
J gene: TRBJ2-2
CDR3 protein: CASSLNEANTGELFF
CDR3 DNA: TGTGCCAGCAGTTTGAACGAAGCGAACACCGGGGAGCTTTTTTTT

D gene: TRBD1
clone size: many
V gene: TRBV3-1
J gene: TRBJ2-7
CDR3 protein: CASSQEMGQSYEQYF
CDR3 DNA: TGTGCCAGCAGCCAAGAAATGGGACAGTCCTACGAGCAGTACTTC

D gene: TRBD1
clone size: -
V gene: TRBV9
J gene: TRBJ1-2
CDR3 protein: CASSRRDSPYGYTF
CDR3 DNA: TGTGCCAGCAGCAGACGGGACAGCCCCTATGGCTACACCTTC

D gene: -
clone size: many
V gene: TRBV20-1
J gene: TRBJ2-3
CDR3 protein: CSARDFRAGDFTDTQYF
CDR3 DNA: TGCAGTGCTAGAGATTTCAGGGCAGGGGACTTCACAGATACGCAGTATTTT

D gene: TRBD2
clone size: many
V gene: TRBV6-5
J gene: TRBJ2-1
CDR3 protein: CASSYLRGRAQQFF
CDR3 DNA: TGTGCCAGCAGTTACCTCCGCGGGAGGGCCCAGCAGTTCTTC

D gene: TRBD2
clone size: many
V gene: TRBV20-1
J gene: TRBJ2-5
CDR3 protein: CSARGTSGSRETQYF
CDR3 DNA: TGCAGTGCTAGAGGGACTAGCGGGAGCAGGGAGACCCAGTACTTC

D gene: -
clone size: -
V gene: TRBV27
J gene: TRBJ2-3
CDR3 protein: CAIVTITDTQYF
CDR3 DNA: TGTGCCATCGTGACGATCACAGATACGCAGTATTTT

D gene: TRBD1
clone size: many
V gene: TRBV6-1
J gene: TRBJ2-7
CDR3 protein: CASSSGTDSYEQYF
CDR3 DNA: TGTGCCAGCAGTTCCGGGACAGACTCCTACGAGCAGTACTTC

D gene: -
clone size: few
V gene: TRBV18
J gene: TRBJ1-6
CDR3 protein: CASSPPSGQSNSPLHF
CDR3 DNA: TGTGCCAGCTCACCACCGTCCGGACAGAGTAATTCACCCCTCCACTTT

D gene: -
clone size: many
V gene: TRBV20-1
J gene: TRBJ2-5
CDR3 protein: CSASTRTETQYF
CDR3 DNA: TGCAGTGCCAGCACTAGGACAGAGACCCAGTACTTC

D gene: -
clone size: many
V gene: TRBV7-2
J gene: TRBJ2-7
CDR3 protein: CASSLYSWGLPYEQYF
CDR3 DNA: TGTGCCAGCAGCTTATACTCATGGGGACTGCCTTACGAGCAGTACTTC

D gene: -
clone size: -
V gene: TRBV9
J gene: TRBJ2-7
CDR3 protein: CASSGRQAPYEQYF
CDR3 DNA: TGTGCCAGCAGCGGAAGACAGGCCCCCTACGAGCAGTACTTC

D gene: -
clone size: -
V gene: TRBV18
J gene: TRBJ2-3
CDR3 protein: CASSPGLIGLTPSRDTEYF
CDR3 DNA: TGTGCCAGCTCACCCGGGCTGATTGGACTGACTCCCAGCAGGGATACGGAGTATTTT

D gene: TRBD1
clone size: many
V gene: TRBV18
J gene: TRBJ1-5
CDR3 protein: CASSPGTGSNQPQHF
CDR3 DNA: TGTGCCAGCTCACCCGGGACAGGGAGCAATCAGCCCCAGCATTTT

D gene: TRBD1
clone size: many
V gene: TRBV6-1
J gene: TRBJ1-1
CDR3 protein: CASSYPGQGVMEAFF
CDR3 DNA: TGTGCCAGCAGTTACCCCGGACAGGGGGTCATGGAAGCTTTCTTT

D gene: TRBD2
clone size: few
V gene: TRBV7-2
J gene: TRBJ2-3
CDR3 protein: CASSYMGGGTGKDTQYF
CDR3 DNA: TGTGCCAGCAGCTATATGGGGGGGGGGACGGGGAAAGATACGCAGTATTTT

D gene: -
clone size: -
V gene: TRBV2
J gene: TRBJ1-4
CDR3 protein: CASSSQGYQSEKLFF
CDR3 DNA: TGTGCCAGCAGTTCCCAGGGGTACCAGAGTGAAAAACTGTTTTTT

D gene: TRBD1
clone size: -
V gene: TRBV9
J gene: TRBJ2-7
CDR3 protein: CASTRGIGTGSDEQYF
CDR3 DNA: TGTGCCAGCACCCGAGGGATCGGGACAGGGTCTGACGAGCAGTACTTC

D gene: TRBD2
clone size: few
V gene: TRBV4-1
J gene: TRBJ2-5
CDR3 protein: CASSQELGLAAQETQYF
CDR3 DNA: TGCGCCAGCAGCCAAGAGTTGGGACTAGCGGCACAAGAGACCCAGTACTTC

D gene: -
clone size: many
V gene: TRBV19
J gene: TRBJ1-1
CDR3 protein: CASTANTEAFF
CDR3 DNA: TGTGCCAGCACCGCCAACACTGAAGCTTTCTTT

D gene: -
clone size: many
V gene: TRBV18
J gene: TRBJ2-1
CDR3 protein: CASSPQPGATYNEQFF
CDR3 DNA: TGTGCCAGCTCACCGCAACCGGGAGCGACGTACAATGAGCAGTTCTTC

D gene: TRBD2
clone size: -
V gene: TRBV7-3
J gene: TRBJ2-1
CDR3 protein: CASSTRGLAGHSSYNEQFF
CDR3 DNA: TGTGCCAGCAGTACCCGGGGACTAGCGGGACACTCCTCCTACAATGAGCAGTTCTTC

D gene: TRBD1
clone size: -
V gene: TRBV6-1
J gene: TRBJ2-1
CDR3 protein: CASTFARGQNNGQFF
CDR3 DNA: TGTGCCAGCACCTTCGCCAGGGGGCAGAACAACGGGCAGTTCTTC

D gene: -
clone size: many
V gene: TRBV20-1
J gene: TRBJ1-1
CDR3 protein: CSAGDTTEAFF
CDR3 DNA: TGCAGTGCTGGTGACACAACTGAAGCTTTCTTT

D gene: TRBD2
clone size: -
V gene: TRBV7-2
J gene: TRBJ2-3
CDR3 protein: CASNLSSGTQNTQYF
CDR3 DNA: TGTGCCAGCAACTTATCTAGCGGGACACAAAATACGCAGTATTTT

D gene: -
clone size: -
V gene: TRBV28
J gene: TRBJ1-5
CDR3 protein: CASSLSIRVYQPQHF
CDR3 DNA: TGTGCCAGCAGTTTATCTATCCGTGTATATCAGCCCCAGCATTTT

D gene: TRBD1
clone size: many
V gene: TRBV6-2/TRBV6-3
J gene: TRBJ2-7
CDR3 protein: CASSRQGTYEQYF
CDR3 DNA: TGTGCCAGCAGCCGACAGGGTACCTACGAGCAGTACTTC